This T cell receptor beta chain emerged from a study of identical twins. TCRdb passed the 5' RACE reads through MiXCR, listing each CDR3 protein once. The data show hundreds of thousands of distinct CDR3 sequences, over 20% seen once. On this clonotype itself: Its antigen is not identified.

The CDR3 extends over 14 amino acids. Study-level results: Whereas memory repertoires showed no such difference, abundant cord blood beta clonotypes carried fewer insertions. Alpha sequences that were out-of-frame and twin-shared showed an excess of low generation probability.

The same sample was also used in a study of T cells expressing NK-cell markers. That study adds: T cells sorted in several experiments were restricted to alpha-beta TCR T cells by an anti-gamma-delta TCR antibody. These same clonotypes (in four donors) also led the CD3+CD56-NKG2C+ fraction.

Sequencing input: PBMCs. The receptor was isolated from a woman under 30 in good health. The chain couples TRBV21-1 to TRBJ1-1; the table calls TRBD1, which could not be checked here. TRBV21-1 is flagged as a pseudogene. The CDR3 DNA reads as TGTGCCAGCAGCAAAAGGGGGATGGGGACTGAAGCTTTCTTT. Amino acids: CASSKRGMGTEAFF.